The rows below give T cell receptor beta chains drawn from one sample of a study of radiotherapy plus CTLA-4 blockade in lung cancer. Profiled with immunoSEQ multiplex PCR; TCRdb holds only in-frame clones, not every one. The table lists some 80,000 clones, approximately 84% of them singletons. Material: peripheral blood, obtained from a patient treated with radiotherapy plus ipilimumab. The origin of the receptors is a human donor with non-small cell lung cancer who had stable disease on radiotherapy plus ipilimumab. The CDR3 runs from the conserved cysteine through the conserved F or W. The D gene is left open where the match is weak. Clone size is not always given. Where it is, it says once, few, many or a class for expanded clones.

cdr3_nt	cdr3_aa	clone_size	v_call	d_call	cdr3_length	j_call
TGTGCCAGCAGCCTCCCTTGGGCTAGCGGGGGCAATGAGCAGTTCTTC	CASSLPWASGGNEQFF	-	TRBV27	TRBD2	16	TRBJ2-1
TGTGCCAGCAGTGACCCCCGACAGGGATCGGACACTGAAGCTTTCTTT	CASSDPRQGSDTEAFF	-	TRBV6-1	TRBD1	16	TRBJ1-1
TGTGCCTGGAGTGGACAGCTTTACGAGCAGTACTTC	CAWSGQLYEQYF	-	TRBV30	-	12	TRBJ2-7
TGTGCCAGCAGTGAATACGGCCCCCAAGAGACCCAGTACTTC	CASSEYGPQETQYF	-	TRBV6-1	-	14	TRBJ2-5
TGCGCCAGCAGCTTGAACACCCTTAATGAAAAACTGTTTTTT	CASSLNTLNEKLFF	-	TRBV5-1	-	14	TRBJ1-4
TGCAGTGCTGGCCGGGGCACTGAAGCTTTCTTT	CSAGRGTEAFF	-	TRBV20-1	-	11	TRBJ1-1
TGTGCCAGCAGCCGACAGGGCCAGAACACCGGGGAGCTGTTTTTT	CASSRQGQNTGELFF	-	TRBV5-4	TRBD1	15	TRBJ2-2
TGTGCCAGCTCACCGGGACAGGAGAACACTGAAGCTTTCTTT	CASSPGQENTEAFF	-	TRBV18	TRBD1	14	TRBJ1-1
TGTGCCAGCAGCTTAGCGGGAACTCAATACGAGCAGTACTTC	CASSLAGTQYEQYF	-	TRBV7-9	-	14	TRBJ2-7
TGTGCCAGCAGCGTAACTAGCGGGGCCCAAGAGACCCAGTACTTC	CASSVTSGAQETQYF	-	TRBV9	TRBD2	15	TRBJ2-5
TGTGCCAGCAGCTCCAGACAGGGGGCTCAGCCCCAGCATTTT	CASSSRQGAQPQHF	-	TRBV6-5	TRBD1	14	TRBJ1-5
TGTGCCAGCAGCTTAGCCGGGACAGGGAACTACGAGCAGTACTTC	CASSLAGTGNYEQYF	-	TRBV11-2	TRBD1	15	TRBJ2-7
TGCGCCAGCAGTGGGACAGAAGGCTCACCCCTCCACTTT	CASSGTEGSPLHF	-	TRBV10-2	-	13	TRBJ1-6
TGTGCCAGCAGTTCCAGCACAGATACGCAGTATTTT	CASSSSTDTQYF	-	TRBV6-5	-	12	TRBJ2-3
TGCAGTGCCGAGGGGGACACTGAAGCTTTCTTT	CSAEGDTEAFF	-	TRBV20-1	-	11	TRBJ1-1
TGCAGCGTTGATGCTCCTAGCGGGAACTACGAGCAGTACTTC	CSVDAPSGNYEQYF	-	TRBV29-1	TRBD2	14	TRBJ2-7
TGTGCCAGCAGTTTAGGGAACACTGAAGCTTTCTTT	CASSLGNTEAFF	-	TRBV28	-	12	TRBJ1-1
TGCGCCAGCAGCTACCCACCCGGGGCGCTCGACACCGGGGAGCTGTTTTTT	CASSYPPGALDTGELFF	-	TRBV5-1	-	17	TRBJ2-2
TGTGCCAGCTCACCACGGACAGTAGAGAACACTGAAGCTTTCTTT	CASSPRTVENTEAFF	once	TRBV18	-	15	TRBJ1-1
TGTGCCAGCAACGAGGGGGCCAGCACAGATACGCAGTATTTT	CASNEGASTDTQYF	-	TRBV6-5	TRBD1	14	TRBJ2-3
TGCAGTGCGCCTAACTATTACGAGCAGTACTTC	CSAPNYYEQYF	-	TRBV20-1	-	11	TRBJ2-7
TGTGCCAGCGGATACCCGACAGGGCGTGAAGCTTTCTTT	CASGYPTGREAFF	-	TRBV27	TRBD1	13	TRBJ1-1
TGTGCCGGACAGACAGGGGTGGACACTGAAGCTTTCTTT	CAGQTGVDTEAFF	-	TRBV19	TRBD1	13	TRBJ1-1
TGTGCCAGTAGTATCACGAGCACGGACTTGGAGACCCAGTACTTC	CASSITSTDLETQYF	-	TRBV19	-	15	TRBJ2-5
TGTGCCAGCAGCTTAACATGGGACCGTCAAGCTTTCTTT	CASSLTWDRQAFF	-	TRBV7-3	-	13	TRBJ1-1
TGTGCCAGTAGTACCGGACAGGGAAAGGGCTACGAGCAGTACTTC	CASSTGQGKGYEQYF	-	TRBV19	TRBD1	15	TRBJ2-7
TGCGCCAGCAGCACAATTTCGGGCCCAGCTAACTATGGCTACACCTTC	CASSTISGPANYGYTF	-	TRBV5-1	-	16	TRBJ1-2
TGTGCCAGCAGCATCCCGGGGCTGGGCACAGATACGCAGTATTTT	CASSIPGLGTDTQYF	-	TRBV5-6	-	15	TRBJ2-3
TGCGCCAGCAGCGCCTTATCGGGAGGGTACTATGGCTACACCTTC	CASSALSGGYYGYTF	once	TRBV4-1	-	15	TRBJ1-2
TGTGCAAGTCGCTTAGCGGGGCATGGGGGTAGAGGCACTGAAGCTTTCTTT	CASRLAGHGGRGTEAFF	-	TRBV12-2	-	17	TRBJ1-1
TGCGCCAGCGGGACGAAGGCGAATGAGCAGTTCTTC	CASGTKANEQFF	-	TRBV10-2	-	12	TRBJ2-1
TGTGCCATCAGCGATCGAGAGGGCCAGGGCCTTATCGACTATGGCTACACCTTC	CAISDREGQGLIDYGYTF	-	TRBV10-3	-	18	TRBJ1-2
TGTGCCTGGAGTTCTGGACAGGGGGCGAATTCACCCCTCCACTTT	CAWSSGQGANSPLHF	-	TRBV30	TRBD1	15	TRBJ1-6
TGTGCCAGCAGTCCCCGGGACGCCGGTTACAATGAGCAGTTCTTC	CASSPRDAGYNEQFF	-	TRBV6-5	-	15	TRBJ2-1
TGTGCCAGCAGCCACACGGCGCTCTCCTACAATGAGCAGTTCTTC	CASSHTALSYNEQFF	once	TRBV6-5	-	15	TRBJ2-1
TGTGCCAGCTCCTTCCGTGGAAATCAGCCCCAGCATTTT	CASSFRGNQPQHF	-	TRBV21-1	-	13	TRBJ1-5
TGTGCCAGCAGTTTAGAGTTCAGACGGGAGAAGCAGTATTTT	CASSLEFRREKQYF	-	TRBV28	-	14	TRBJ2-3
TGCGCCAGCAGCCTCCCCGGGGCGGGGACAATGAAGCAGTTCTTC	CASSLPGAGTMKQFF	-	TRBV4-1	-	15	TRBJ2-1
TGTGCCAGCAGCACCCAGGGGCTTAGCACAGATACGCAGTATTTT	CASSTQGLSTDTQYF	-	TRBV7-3	-	15	TRBJ2-3
TGTGCCAGTAGTATTGGCAGGTACTCCTACGAGCAGTACTTC	CASSIGRYSYEQYF	few	TRBV19	-	14	TRBJ2-7
TGCGCCAGCAGCTTCGCCTTCATGACGGAAAATGAAAAACTGTTTTTT	CASSFAFMTENEKLFF	once	TRBV5-1	-	16	TRBJ1-4
TGTGCCAGCAGCCCAGGGGGCGGTTATAATTCACCCCTCCACTTT	CASSPGGGYNSPLHF	-	TRBV5-4	TRBD1	15	TRBJ1-6
TGTGCCAGCAGACTAGGGCAACTATATGAAAAACTGTTTTTT	CASRLGQLYEKLFF	-	TRBV28	-	14	TRBJ1-4
TGTGCCAGTAGTAGGGGAGGGGGCTACTCTGGGGCCAACGTCCTGACTTTC	CASSRGGGYSGANVLTF	-	TRBV19	-	17	TRBJ2-6
TGCGCCAGCAGTGGAGGGTTAAGGGGGAGTAGCACAGATATGCAGTATTTT	CASSGGLRGSSTDMQYF	-	TRBV5-1	-	17	TRBJ2-3
TGTGCCAGCAGCTTGTCTAACCGCCGGTTCGGAAACACCATATATTTT	CASSLSNRRFGNTIYF	-	TRBV5-6	-	16	TRBJ1-3
TGTGCCAGCTCACCCCCCTTAGGGGGCACGGGTTACTACGAGCAGTACTTC	CASSPPLGGTGYYEQYF	-	TRBV18	TRBD1	17	TRBJ2-7
TGTGCCAGCAGCCCCGGGACAGCATCTTATTCACCCCTCCACTTT	CASSPGTASYSPLHF	once	TRBV11-2	TRBD1	15	TRBJ1-6
TGTGCCGCCAACAGGGCGCGTGGCTATGGCTACACCTTC	CAANRARGYGYTF	-	TRBV30	-	13	TRBJ1-2
TGTGCCAGCAGCCCTCAAGGACAGTTGAACACTGAAGCTTTCTTT	CASSPQGQLNTEAFF	-	TRBV9	-	15	TRBJ1-1
TGTGCCAGCAGTGAAGGGAGGGGGGCTGGAGAAAAACTGTTTTTT	CASSEGRGAGEKLFF	-	TRBV6-1	-	15	TRBJ1-4
TGCGCCAGCAGTGAGAAGGTAGAAACCCTCAGCACAGATACGCAGTATTTT	CASSEKVETLSTDTQYF	-	TRBV10-1	-	17	TRBJ2-3
TGTGCCAGCAGCGTTACGGGGGGCTGGGGCTACACCTTC	CASSVTGGWGYTF	-	TRBV9	-	13	TRBJ1-2
TGTGCCAGCAGCCTTGGCCGGGACAGGGTCCGGAATTCACCCCTCCACTTT	CASSLGRDRVRNSPLHF	-	TRBV14	TRBD1	17	TRBJ1-6
TGTGCCAGCAGTGAAGGGACAGCCTATCAGCCCCAGCATTTT	CASSEGTAYQPQHF	-	TRBV6-1	-	14	TRBJ1-5
TGTGCCAGCAGCATGGGGGACCAACGCACAGATACGCAGTATTTT	CASSMGDQRTDTQYF	-	TRBV21-1	-	15	TRBJ2-3
TGCGCCAGCAGCTTGGGGGGGTCAGGTGATGCTCCCCAGCATTTT	CASSLGGSGDAPQHF	-	TRBV5-1	-	15	TRBJ1-5